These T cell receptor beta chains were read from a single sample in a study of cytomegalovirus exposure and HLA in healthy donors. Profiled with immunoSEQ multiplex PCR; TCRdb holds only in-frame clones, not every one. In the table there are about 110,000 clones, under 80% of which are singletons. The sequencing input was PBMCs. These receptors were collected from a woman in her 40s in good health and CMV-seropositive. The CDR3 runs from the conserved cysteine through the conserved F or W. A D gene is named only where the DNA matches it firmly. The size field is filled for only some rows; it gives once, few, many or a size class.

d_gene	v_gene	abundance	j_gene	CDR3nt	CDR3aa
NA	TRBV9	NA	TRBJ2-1	TGTGCCAGCAGCGTAACCGGGACTGCCTACAATGAGCAGTTCTTC	CASSVTGTAYNEQFF
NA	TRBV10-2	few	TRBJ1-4	TGCGCCAGCAAAGAGGCAGGGTCAGATGAAAAACTGTTTTTT	CASKEAGSDEKLFF
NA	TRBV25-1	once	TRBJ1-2	TGTGCCAGCAGTGACACAGGTGGCCCTTATGGCTACACCTTC	CASSDTGGPYGYTF
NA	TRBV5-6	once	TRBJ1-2	TGTGCCAGCAGCTTGTTCTCCAGGGACACCTATCACTATGGCTACACCTTC	CASSLFSRDTYHYGYTF
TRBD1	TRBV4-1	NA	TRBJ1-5	TGCGCCAGCAGCCAAGAACCCGGGACAGGGTTTGGGCAGCCCCAGCATTTT	CASSQEPGTGFGQPQHF
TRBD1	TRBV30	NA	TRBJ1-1	TGTGCCTGGAGTCACGGACAGGGGAGAAAATATTACACTGAAGCTTTCTTT	CAWSHGQGRKYYTEAFF
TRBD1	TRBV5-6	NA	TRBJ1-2	TGTGCCAGCAGCTCCCGGGACAGGGTTCATGGCTACACCTTC	CASSSRDRVHGYTF
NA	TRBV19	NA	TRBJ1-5	TGTGCCAGTACCCCATCGGTGAATAGCAATCAGCCCCAGCATTTT	CASTPSVNSNQPQHF
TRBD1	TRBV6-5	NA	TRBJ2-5	TGTGCCAGCAGTTCGGACAGGGTGGAGACCCAGTACTTC	CASSSDRVETQYF
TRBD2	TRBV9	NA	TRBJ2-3	TGTGCCAGCAGCAGGGGAGGGGCATACACAGATACGCAGTATTTT	CASSRGGAYTDTQYF
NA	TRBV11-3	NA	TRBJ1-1	TGTGCCAGCAGCTCCAGGTCTTCTGAAGCTTTCTTT	CASSSRSSEAFF
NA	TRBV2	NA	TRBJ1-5	TGTGCCAGCACAGCAGGGTTGGAAAGCAATCAGCCCCAGCATTTT	CASTAGLESNQPQHF
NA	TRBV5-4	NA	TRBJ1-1	TGTGCCAGCAGCTTGGCCGGCGGGGGCTCAGGGTTGAACACTGAAGCTTTCTTT	CASSLAGGGSGLNTEAFF
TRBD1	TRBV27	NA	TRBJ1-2	TGTGCCAGCAGTATAAGGACAGGAACCTATGGCTACACCTTC	CASSIRTGTYGYTF
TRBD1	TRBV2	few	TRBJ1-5	TGTGCCAGCCAGGGGGGGGATGGACAGGGGAGCAATCAGCCCCAGCATTTT	CASQGGDGQGSNQPQHF
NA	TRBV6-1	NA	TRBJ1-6	TGTGCCGGAGGGAGGGAGAATTCACCCCTCCACTTT	CAGGRENSPLHF
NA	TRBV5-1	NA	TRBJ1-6	TGCGCCAGCAGTACAGGGAGCTCCTATAATTCACCCCTCCACTTT	CASSTGSSYNSPLHF
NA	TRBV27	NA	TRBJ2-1	TGTGCCAGCAACCTACCTTGGGGCGAGCAGTTCTTC	CASNLPWGEQFF
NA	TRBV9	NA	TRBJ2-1	TGTGCCAGCAGCAGAACACCCGGGACAACCTACAATGAGCAGTTCTTC	CASSRTPGTTYNEQFF
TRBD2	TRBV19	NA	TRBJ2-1	TGTGCCAGTAGTGACAAAGCGGGGCGGGATGAGCAGTTCTTC	CASSDKAGRDEQFF
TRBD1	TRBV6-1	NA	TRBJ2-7	TGTGCCAGCAAATCGGGGGGGACAGGGGACGAGCAGTACTTC	CASKSGGTGDEQYF
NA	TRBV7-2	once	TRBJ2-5	TGTGCCAGCAGCTTAGGGGGCCGGGAGACCCAGTACTTC	CASSLGGRETQYF
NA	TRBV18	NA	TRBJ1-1	TGTGCCAGCTCACGAGGACAGAACACTGAAGCTTTCTTT	CASSRGQNTEAFF
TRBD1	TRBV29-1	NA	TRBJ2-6	TGCAGCGTCGCTACAGGGGGCAGTGGGGCCAACGTCCTGACTTTC	CSVATGGSGANVLTF